A selection of T cell receptor beta chains follows, all from one sample in a study of T cell responses to AZD1222 COVID-19 vaccine. Repertoires were generated with immunoSEQ multiplex PCR, while TCRdb's copy carries only in-frame clones and drops some. The sample shows 140,000 to 150,000 clones, approximately 90% of them seen only once. The sequenced sample was peripheral blood, obtained 28 days after the second AZD1222 dose. The receptors originated from an adult who received the AZD1222 COVID-19 vaccine. Both conserved end residues are part of each CDR3. A D gene is named only where the DNA matches it firmly. The size field is filled for only some rows; it gives once, few, many or a size class.

CDR3,DNA,V,D,J,size,length
CASSYSVVYEQYF,TGTGCCAGCAGTTACTCGGTTGTCTACGAGCAGTACTTC,TRBV6-5,.,TRBJ2-7,.,13
CASRVNTGSEQYF,TGTGCCAGCAGAGTAAATACAGGGTCCGAGCAGTACTTC,TRBV6-5,.,TRBJ2-7,.,13
CASSQLSQGLSPLHF,TGCGCCAGCAGCCAACTCAGTCAGGGCCTTTCACCCCTCCACTTT,TRBV4-1,.,TRBJ1-6,few,15
CASSLRTAHNEQFF,TGTGCCAGCAGCCTACGGACGGCCCACAATGAGCAGTTCTTC,TRBV3-1/TRBV3-2,.,TRBJ2-1,.,14
CAWSIAGGPSNIQYF,TGTGCCTGGAGTATAGCGGGAGGGCCCTCAAACATTCAGTACTTC,TRBV30,TRBD2,TRBJ2-4,few,15
CSVGGEGTEAFF,TGCAGCGTTGGGGGAGAAGGTACTGAAGCTTTCTTT,TRBV29-1,.,TRBJ1-1,.,12
CASSLGLAGSYSYNSPLHF,TGTGCCAGCAGCTTAGGGCTGGCAGGGAGTTACTCCTATAATTCACCCCTCCACTTT,TRBV7-9,.,TRBJ1-6,.,19
CASSVGAGGSDGYTF,TGTGCCAGCAGCGTAGGGGCAGGGGGATCAGACGGCTACACCTTC,TRBV9,TRBD1,TRBJ1-2,.,15
CASRTQATRAFF,TGTGCCAGCAGGACACAGGCAACGAGAGCTTTCTTT,TRBV6-5,.,TRBJ1-1,.,12
CATSRGPEGDTDTQYF,TGTGCCACCAGCAGAGGGCCAGAGGGGGACACAGATACGCAGTATTTT,TRBV15,.,TRBJ2-3,.,16
CASSLTGEAKNIQYF,TGTGCCAGCAGCTTAACGGGAGAAGCCAAAAACATTCAGTACTTC,TRBV5-6,.,TRBJ2-4,.,15
CASSSGQGASGNTIYF,TGCGCCAGCAGCTCTGGACAGGGGGCTTCTGGAAACACCATATATTTT,TRBV5-1,TRBD1,TRBJ1-3,.,16
CAWSRGPYEQYF,TGTGCCTGGAGCAGGGGGCCCTACGAGCAGTACTTC,TRBV30,TRBD1,TRBJ2-7,once,12
CASKSDNGELFF,TGTGCCAGCAAGTCGGACAACGGGGAGCTGTTTTTT,TRBV2,.,TRBJ2-2,.,12
CASSREANYGYTF,TGCGCCAGCAGTCGGGAGGCCAACTATGGCTACACCTTC,TRBV5-1,.,TRBJ1-2,.,13
CASSASGIPNEQFF,TGTGCCAGCAGTGCGAGCGGGATTCCCAATGAGCAGTTCTTC,TRBV6-4,TRBD2,TRBJ2-1,.,14
CASSLCYPRAPSYEQYF,TGTGCTAGCAGCTTATGTTACCCGAGAGCACCATCCTACGAGCAGTACTTC,TRBV7-7,.,TRBJ2-7,.,17
CASSTRLLYSSPLHF,TGTGCCAGTAGTACCAGGCTCCTCTACTCTTCACCCCTCCACTTT,TRBV19,.,TRBJ1-6,.,15
CASSLGHSGNTIYF,TGCGCCAGCAGCTTGGGACACTCTGGAAACACCATATATTTT,TRBV5-1,.,TRBJ1-3,.,14
CASSFGGQGSQPQHF,TGTGCCAGCAGCTTCGGGGGACAGGGGAGTCAGCCCCAGCATTTT,TRBV7-9,TRBD1,TRBJ1-5,.,15
CASSQDLTKETQYF,TGTGCCAGCAGCCAAGATCTCACCAAAGAGACCCAGTACTTC,TRBV3-1/TRBV3-2,.,TRBJ2-5,.,14
CASSRLAGAPSNEQFF,TGTGCCAGCTCAAGACTAGCGGGAGCCCCTTCCAATGAGCAGTTCTTC,TRBV18,TRBD2,TRBJ2-1,.,16
CASSMRTVSTDTQYF,TGTGCCAGTAGTATGAGGACAGTTAGCACAGATACGCAGTATTTT,TRBV19,.,TRBJ2-3,.,15
CASSSNYYEQYF,TGTGCCAGCAGCTCTAACTACTACGAGCAGTACTTC,TRBV5-6,.,TRBJ2-7,.,12
CASSLQGPSYNEQFF,TGTGCCAGCAGCTTACAGGGGCCCTCCTACAATGAGCAGTTCTTC,TRBV7-3,.,TRBJ2-1,.,15
CASSPFASGSDEQYF,TGTGCCAGCAGCCCTTTCGCTAGCGGGAGCGACGAGCAGTACTTC,TRBV3-1/TRBV3-2,TRBD2,TRBJ2-7,.,15
CASSQLAGARTDTQYF,TGTGCCAGCAGCCAACTAGCGGGAGCCAGGACAGATACGCAGTATTTT,TRBV14,TRBD2,TRBJ2-3,few,16
CASSKQGPDNEQFF,TGTGCCAGCAGTAAACAGGGGCCTGACAATGAGCAGTTCTTC,TRBV2,TRBD1,TRBJ2-1,.,14
CASSEVHGQPQHF,TGTGCCAGCAGTGAAGTTCACGGACAGCCCCAGCATTTT,TRBV6-1,.,TRBJ1-5,.,13
CASSPPTRRAPSTDTQYF,TGTGCCAGCAGTCCCCCCACCCGCCGGGCCCCTAGCACAGATACGCAGTATTTT,TRBV27,.,TRBJ2-3,few,18
CASSLGQGGGYTF,TGTGCCAGCAGCTTAGGGCAGGGCGGCGGCTACACCTTC,TRBV7-9,.,TRBJ1-2,.,13
CASSLTGNTEAFF,TGTGCCAGCAGCTTAACAGGGAACACTGAAGCTTTCTTT,TRBV7-3,.,TRBJ1-1,.,13
CASSPSVTGDYGYTF,TGTGCCAGCAGTCCCTCCGTAACAGGGGACTATGGCTACACCTTC,TRBV6-5,TRBD1,TRBJ1-2,.,15
CASAPGTYNEQFF,TGTGCCAGCGCTCCGGGGACGTACAATGAGCAGTTCTTC,TRBV6-6,.,TRBJ2-1,few,13
CASSQERGAGTQYF,TGTGCCAGCAGCCAAGAACGTGGAGCCGGGACCCAGTACTTC,TRBV14,.,TRBJ2-5,.,14
CASRTGVNQPQHF,TGTGCCAGCAGGACAGGGGTGAATCAGCCCCAGCATTTT,TRBV5-5,TRBD1,TRBJ1-5,.,13
CASSPREYGYTF,TGTGCCAGTAGTCCCAGGGAATATGGCTACACCTTC,TRBV19,.,TRBJ1-2,.,12
CASSLAGAYEQYF,TGTGCCAGCAGCTTAGCGGGGGCCTACGAGCAGTACTTC,TRBV7-2,.,TRBJ2-7,once,13
CATARQGDNSPLHF,TGTGCCACAGCACGCCAGGGGGATAATTCACCCCTCCACTTT,TRBV2,TRBD1,TRBJ1-6,.,14
CASSAHLGGSGSEQYF,TGTGCCAGCAGCGCACATCTCGGAGGGAGCGGGAGCGAGCAGTACTTC,TRBV9,TRBD2,TRBJ2-7,few,16
CASSGLGSGNTIYF,TGTGCCAGCAGTGGATTAGGCTCTGGAAACACCATATATTTT,TRBV2,.,TRBJ1-3,.,14
CASRPSDRGVNEQFF,TGTGCCAGCAGGCCGTCAGACAGGGGCGTCAATGAGCAGTTCTTC,TRBV6-5,TRBD1,TRBJ2-1,.,15
CASSLGTGLGSPLHF,TGTGCCAGCAGCCTCGGGACAGGGCTAGGGTCACCCCTCCACTTT,TRBV2,TRBD1,TRBJ1-6,.,15
CASSLFGPPSYEQYF,TGCGCCAGCAGCCTTTTTGGACCTCCCTCCTACGAGCAGTACTTC,TRBV4-1,.,TRBJ2-7,.,15
CSASPAAGYTF,TGCAGTGCTAGTCCCGCGGCTGGCTACACCTTC,TRBV20-1,.,TRBJ1-2,.,11
CSARGVTDTQYF,TGCAGCGCCCGAGGGGTAACAGATACGCAGTATTTT,TRBV29-1,.,TRBJ2-3,once,12
CASSVFTGGSFNCPVREPQYF,TGTGCCAGCAGCGTTTTCACAGGGGGAAGTTTTAACTGTCCCGTTCGAGAACCGCAGTATTTT,TRBV9,TRBD1,TRBJ2-3,.,21
CASSPGGSSYGYTF,TGTGCCAGCAGCCCCGGGGGATCCTCCTATGGCTACACCTTC,TRBV7-3,.,TRBJ1-2,.,14
CASSKRTGGEDQPQHF,TGTGCCAGTAGTAAGCGGACAGGGGGCGAGGATCAGCCCCAGCATTTT,TRBV19,TRBD1,TRBJ1-5,.,16
CAWGAEAFF,TGTGCCTGGGGGGCTGAAGCTTTCTTT,TRBV30,.,TRBJ1-1,.,9
CASSLGEPGYGYTF,TGCGCCAGCAGCTTGGGTGAACCCGGGTATGGCTACACCTTC,TRBV5-1,.,TRBJ1-2,.,14
CASSQDNLWDTRNTIYF,TGTGCCAGCAGCCAAGATAATTTGTGGGACACTCGAAACACCATATATTTT,TRBV4-2,.,TRBJ1-3,.,17
CASSILAGDYTEAFF,TGTGCCAGTAGTATTTTGGCTGGGGATTACACTGAAGCTTTCTTT,TRBV19,.,TRBJ1-1,.,15
CASSHRRQGPSNYGYTF,TGTGCCAGCAGCCATCGCCGGCAGGGGCCCTCTAACTATGGCTACACCTTC,TRBV11-2,.,TRBJ1-2,.,17
CATSPKGGRVFHEQYF,TGTGCCACTTCACCTAAAGGGGGCAGGGTCTTTCACGAGCAGTACTTC,TRBV27,TRBD1,TRBJ2-7,few,16
CASSVGVGGPKNIQYF,TGTGCCAGCAGCGTAGGGGTGGGAGGGCCCAAAAACATTCAGTACTTC,TRBV9,TRBD2,TRBJ2-4,.,16
CASSLASGGYTDTQYF,TGTGCCAGCAGCTTAGCTAGCGGGGGGTACACAGATACGCAGTATTTT,TRBV7-8,TRBD2,TRBJ2-3,once,16